This TCR beta chain comes out of a study of neurological immune-mediated disorders (dated by TCRdb to the late 2010s). General notes on the study: Among the roughly 34 multiple sclerosis patients, relapsing-remitting MS was present in 31 and secondary progressive MS was present in 3. Using UMI-based sequencing, the study compared peripheral blood TCR-beta repertoires from patients with HTLV-I-associated myelopathy (HAM/TSP), patients with multiple sclerosis, and healthy controls. Alongside PBMC samples, the set of around 99 TCR-beta libraries contained longitudinal samples, technical triplicates, and paired CD4+ and CD8+ T-cell subsets that had been sorted. The cohort comprised roughly 69 subjects: 15 or so HAM/TSP patients, some 35 multiple sclerosis patients and 20 or so healthy controls.

Paper-wide results and their limitations: Expanded clones from different subjects shared no identical CDR3 amino acid sequences, which suggests that TCR-beta repertoires were private in all groups. TCR clonal expansion was highest in HAM/TSP patients and lowest in MS patients, with MS patients falling below even healthy controls. Repertoires from 18 of 34 MS patients were grouped by phylogenetic analysis into a cluster of related CDR3 sequences, suggesting a possible repertoire-level signature. No clinical or MRI features were associated with the MS cluster, and the authors said that larger cohorts are needed.

Sequences SGHAT (CDR1) and FQNNGV (CDR2) are obtained from the germline V gene. From the cysteine through the phenylalanine, the CDR3 covers 12 amino acids. CDR3 DNA is the only sequence kept; it has 36 bases, read in frame from the first base. At the junction V is shortened by 6 bases and J by 8 bases, with 11 bases in between. To synthesize cDNA, template-switch 5'RACE was performed with a primer carrying a 10-nucleotide random unique molecular identifier so that each TCR transcript was tagged. Each sequencing run produced over 190 million TCR-beta sequences covering 15-18 subjects. Total RNA was extracted with the RNeasy kit. The KAPA Real-time Library Amplification kit was used to amplify TCR-beta VDJ regions with primers targeting the TCR constant region and the 5'RACE anchor. A first PCR added sample indexes and Illumina adaptors, after which a second PCR increased the library yield. After Ampure bead purification, the TCR product of roughly 650 bp was size-selected on a 2% E-gel SizeSelection system. Before pooling, libraries had their quality checked on a Bioanalyzer, their concentration measured with Qubit, and their quantity determined with the Kapa Library Quantification kit. An Illumina HiSeq 2500 was used to sequence the libraries paired-end at 2 x 150 bp. To increase sequence diversity, roughly 23-30% phiX was spiked into each library pool. On the authors' methods: The quality-filtered reads were processed with the UMI-based MiGEC pipeline, whose error correction step removed more than 90% of the raw TCR sequences. IMGT germline references were used for alignment of VDJ genes, and clonotypes were defined by a unique CDR3 amino acid sequence together with V-J genes. VDJtools evaluated clonal expansion, Shannon diversity and CDR3 relatedness (CalcPairwiseDistances, ClusterSamples); CLCbio workbench built phylogenetic trees. Using coefficient-of-variation modelling across technical triplicates, the study counted a clone as expanded if it had at least 8 unique UMIs. In TCRdb, the public reads were trimmed at Q25 with fastp and aligned with MiXCR, with productive beta chains retained. Duplicate CDR3 protein sequences are folded into a single record with the most common DNA and genes. The V and J calls, along with clone size, are taken from TCRdb and not from the paper's own processing. A total of 65,000 to 70,000 distinct CDR3 sequences appear in this sample, 3.9% of them only once. Of the sample, 1% to 1.5% is held by the ten largest clones.

For unsorted PBMC libraries, 2 million PBMCs were used after storage in RNAlater at -80 degrees C until RNA extraction. Multiple sclerosis patients were enrolled in a US clinical protocol evaluating disease progression by magnetic resonance imaging. Peripheral blood underwent Ficoll-Hypaque density gradient centrifugation to isolate PBMCs, which were then cryopreserved in liquid nitrogen. In this sample, this clonotype turned up many times. It lacks a known antigen. There are no base qualities to consult, and no much larger clone falls within one base. The clonotype comes from a man aged 25-45 years with multiple sclerosis. The V and J genes are TRBV11-2 and TRBJ2-1, with a weak D call of TRBD2 (6 bases match). The sequenced material came from PBMCs. The nucleotide sequence reads as follows: TGTGCCAGCAGACTAGCCCCCCATGAGCAGTTCTTC. The translation is CASRLAPHEQFF. With all but the CDR3 taken from the reference TRBV11-2 and TRBJ2-1 genes, the full variable domain is: EAGVAQSPRYKIIEKRQSVAFWCNPISGHATLYWYQQILGQGPKLLIQFQNNGVVDDSQLPKDRFSAERLKGVDSTLKIQPAKLEDSAVYLCASRLAPHEQFFGPGTRLTVL.